These 5 T cell receptor beta chains came from one sample sequenced in a study of radiotherapy plus CTLA-4 blockade in lung cancer. Profiling relied on immunoSEQ multiplex PCR, and the TCRdb table lists in-frame clones only, not all of them. The sample contains some 40,000 clones, more than 75% of which appear only once. Sample: peripheral blood, taken from a patient treated with radiotherapy plus ipilimumab. These receptors were obtained from a human donor with non-small cell lung cancer that progressed on radiotherapy plus ipilimumab.

The rearrangement uses TRBV6-5 and TRBJ2-7, with 9 bases matching TRBD1. There are 16 residues in the CDR3. Germline trimming cut 0 bases from V and 1 base from J; bases unmatched to any gene: 4. Germline CDR1 MNHEY, CDR2 SVGAGI. CDR3 bases: TGTGCCAGCAGTTACTCGGGACAGGGCGTATCCTACGAGCAGTACTTC. Amino acids: CASSYSGQGVSYEQYF.

V gene TRBV5-5 combines with J gene TRBJ1-2, with 8 bases identical to TRBD1. Unmatched junction bases numbered 6, after V lost 4 bases and J lost 4 bases. This CDR3 has 14 residues. Looked up from germline, CDR1 is SGHKS and CDR2 is YYEKEE (reference sequence). CDR3 protein: CASSPDRGSYGYTF. Here the CDR3 DNA reads TGTGCCAGCAGCCCTGACAGGGGTTCCTATGGCTACACCTTC.

In its sample, this clone ranks as large (0.1 to 1%). The gene calls are TRBV5-6 and TRBJ1-1; no firm D call. CDR3 length: 12 residues. With 1 base removed from V and 2 bases from J, the gap between germline ends came to 3 bases. The germline V gene encodes CDR1 SGHDT and CDR2 YYEEEE. CDR3 sequence (DNA): TGTGCCAGCAGCTTGCAAAACACTGAAGCTTTCTTT. Its translation: CASSLQNTEAFF.

CDR3 DNA: TGCGCCAGCAGACCGCACGCAGGGCAAACTAACGAGCAGTACTTC. Protein sequence: CASRPHAGQTNEQYF. The rearrangement joins TRBV5-1 to TRBJ2-7; TRBD1 might be the D (5 bases). Germline V gene sequence: CDR1 SGHRS, CDR2 YFSETQ. With 5 bases removed from V and 5 bases from J, the gap between germline ends came to 20 bases. CDR3 size: 15 residues.

The chain has TRBV25-1 and TRBJ2-3; 10 bases align to TRBD2. This CDR3 contains 17 residues. From germline, CDR1 is MGHDK and CDR2 SYGVNS. V was clipped by 5 bases and J by 5 bases; unmatched bases: 13. The CDR3 region has the DNA TGTGCCAGCAGTTTGACCGCTAGCGGGGGAGCACGAGATACGCAGTATTTT. It yields the protein CASSLTASGGARDTQYF.